This is a list of T cell receptor beta chains from one sample in a study of T cell responses to AZD1222 COVID-19 vaccine. Sequencing was performed with immunoSEQ multiplex PCR; in TCRdb, only in-frame clones are kept and a portion is missing. The sample contains about 110,000 clones, around 84% of which appear only once. The sample was peripheral blood, taken on day 0 of AZD1222 vaccination. These receptors were collected from an adult in good health. Each CDR3 is given with its conserved first and last residue. The D gene is left open where the match is weak. The size of a clone is reported for some rows only, either as once, few or many, or as a class for expanded clones.

J gene,D gene,V gene,clone size,CDR3 DNA,CDR3 protein
TRBJ1-1,NA,TRBV4-3,NA,TGCGCCAGCAGCCAAGATTCTAGAGGGGACACTGAAGCTTTCTTT,CASSQDSRGDTEAFF
TRBJ1-2,TRBD1,TRBV9,NA,TGTGCCAGCAGCGTAGTGACAGGGTCTAACTATGGCTACACCTTC,CASSVVTGSNYGYTF
TRBJ2-1,NA,TRBV28,NA,TGTGCCAGCAGTTTCGGACCCGGAGGAAACAATGAGCAGTTCTTC,CASSFGPGGNNEQFF
TRBJ1-4,NA,TRBV9,once,TGTGCCAGCAGCGTAGATCTAGGTCATAATGAAAAACTGTTTTTT,CASSVDLGHNEKLFF
TRBJ2-7,TRBD2,TRBV27,NA,TGTGCCAGCAGTAGGGAGGGAAGGGAGCAGTACTTC,CASSREGREQYF
TRBJ2-7,NA,TRBV27,NA,TGTGCCAGCAGTTTAAGAGGGGTTCGCTCCTACGAGCAGTACTTC,CASSLRGVRSYEQYF
TRBJ2-5,NA,TRBV9,NA,TGTGCCAGCAGCGTAGGTTCTTGGGAGACCCAGTACTTC,CASSVGSWETQYF
TRBJ2-3,TRBD2,TRBV5-1,NA,TGCGCCAGCAGCCGGGGGGGAAGCACAGATACGCAGTATTTT,CASSRGGSTDTQYF
TRBJ1-1,NA,TRBV10-3,NA,TGTGCCATCAGTGAGTCGAATGGACGGCGATTGAACACTGAAGCTTTCTTT,CAISESNGRRLNTEAFF
TRBJ2-4,NA,TRBV28,NA,TGTGCCAGCAGCCTCACGTGGGGACTAGCCAAAAACATTCAGTACTTC,CASSLTWGLAKNIQYF
TRBJ1-2,NA,TRBV21-1,NA,TGTGCCAGCAGCAGGTGGGACAGGGGGCGCGGCTATGGCTACACCTTC,CASSRWDRGRGYGYTF
TRBJ2-1,TRBD2,TRBV5-1,few,TGCGCCAGCAGCTTGGACCGGACGGGGACTAGCGGGGGGGCCTTAGTTGTATATGAGCAGTTCTTC,CASSLDRTGTSGGALVVYEQFF
TRBJ2-7,TRBD1,TRBV2,NA,TGTGCCAGCAGTAGGGGACAGGGTAAAAACGAGCAGTACTTC,CASSRGQGKNEQYF
TRBJ2-1,NA,TRBV3-1/TRBV3-2,NA,TGTGCCAGCAGCCAGGGTCAGGGTTTCTACAATGAGCAGTTCTTC,CASSQGQGFYNEQFF
TRBJ1-5,NA,TRBV5-5,NA,TGTGCCAGCAGCTGGGGGGGTCCCGTTGGGGGTCAGCCCCAGCATTTT,CASSWGGPVGGQPQHF
TRBJ1-5,NA,TRBV6-2/TRBV6-3,NA,TGTGCCAGCAGTTACGTGGACCAGCAGCCCCAGCATTTT,CASSYVDQQPQHF
TRBJ1-1,NA,TRBV28,NA,TGTGCCAGCACCATAGGGGGGAGGGCCACTGAAGCTTTCTTT,CASTIGGRATEAFF
TRBJ1-3,TRBD1,TRBV7-3,NA,TGTGCCAGCAGCGACCGGACAGGGAGCGACACCATATATTTT,CASSDRTGSDTIYF
TRBJ1-1,NA,TRBV5-4,NA,TGTGCCAGCAGCTTGGCCCAGCCCTCTGAAGCTTTCTTT,CASSLAQPSEAFF
TRBJ2-7,NA,TRBV18,NA,TGTGCCAGCTCACCACCGTCCGGGTCCTACGAGCAGTACTTC,CASSPPSGSYEQYF
TRBJ2-1,TRBD2,TRBV10-3,once,TGTGCCATCAGTGCTAGCGGGGGCCTCTACAATGAGCAGTTCTTC,CAISASGGLYNEQFF
TRBJ2-1,TRBD2,TRBV6-6,once,TGTGCCAGCAATAGAGGGACTAGCGGGATGTACAATGAGCAGTTCTTC,CASNRGTSGMYNEQFF